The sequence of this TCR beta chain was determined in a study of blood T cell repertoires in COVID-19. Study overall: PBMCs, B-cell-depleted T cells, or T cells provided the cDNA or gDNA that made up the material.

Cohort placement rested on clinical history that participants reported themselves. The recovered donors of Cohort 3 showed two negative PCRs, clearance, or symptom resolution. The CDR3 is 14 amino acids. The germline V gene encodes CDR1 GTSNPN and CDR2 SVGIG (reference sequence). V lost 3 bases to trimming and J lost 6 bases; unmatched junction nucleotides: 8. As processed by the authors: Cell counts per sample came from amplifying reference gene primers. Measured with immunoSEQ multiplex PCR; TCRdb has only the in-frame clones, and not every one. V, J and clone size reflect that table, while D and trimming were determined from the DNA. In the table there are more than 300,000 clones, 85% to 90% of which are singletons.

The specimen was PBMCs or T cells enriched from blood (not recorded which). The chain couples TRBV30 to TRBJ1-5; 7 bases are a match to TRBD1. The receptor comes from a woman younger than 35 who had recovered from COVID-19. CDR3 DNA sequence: TGTGCCTGGAGCGGGACAGCCGGTGGTCAGCCCCAGCATTTT. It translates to CAWSGTAGGQPQHF.